Included here is one T cell receptor beta chain sequence, with context. This sample stems from a study of cytomegalovirus exposure and HLA in healthy donors. This CDR3 is 12 amino acids long. V lost 2 bases to trimming and J lost 6 bases, with 8 bases between them. Germline assignment: CDR1 SEHNR and CDR2 FQNEAQ (reference sequence). Libraries were prepared by immunoSEQ multiplex PCR; TCRdb keeps only in-frame clonotypes and omits some of them. The table includes some 200,000 clones, about four fifths detected once. This chain uses TRBV7-9 with TRBJ2-7; weak D call: TRBD2 (6 bases). This TCR was sampled from a woman aged 18-35 years in good health and CMV-seropositive. Sequencing input: PBMCs. This chain's CDR3 is CASSLPGSEQYF. The CDR3 bases are TGTGCCAGCAGCTTACCCGGGAGCGAGCAGTACTTC.